This TCR beta chain originates from a study of T cells in Graves' hyperthyroidism and ophthalmopathy. Every diagnosis used clinical symptoms, serum thyroxine and TRAb, thyroid ultrasound and orbital computed tomography. TCR beta CDR3 regions were amplified from RNA transcripts. First-round RT-PCR with HTBI primers amplified the TCR CDR3 region. TCRdb reprocessed the multiplex PCR reads via MiXCR and lists one record per CDR3 protein. The sample consists of almost 500,000 distinct CDR3 sequences, 20% to 25% of them appearing once. Findings of the study overall: A model of 13 V-J pairs discriminated ophthalmopathy from stable hyperthyroidism.

This CDR3 comprises 13 residues. The V end was cut by 6 bases, the J end by 5 bases, with 11 bases between. In its sample, this clonotype was seen many times. Its antigen remains unidentified. The origin of this receptor is a woman in her seventies with Graves' ophthalmopathy. The source material was blood. V is TRBV12-3 or TRBV12-4 and J is TRBJ2-1; unclear D gene. The CDR3 is CASRNPINNEQFF. CDR3 nucleotide sequence: TGTGCCAGCAGGAACCCGATTAACAATGAGCAGTTCTTC.